The 30 T cell receptor beta chains listed next were all sequenced from one sample in a study of pediatric ulcerative colitis. This table comes from immunoSEQ multiplex PCR, and its TCRdb copy is limited to in-frame clones, with some not included. The sample includes 37,000 or so clones, over 80% seen only once; the top ten take roughly 25%. Sequencing was done on a sample of blood. The source is a girl aged 5-17 years with moderate ulcerative colitis.

This rearrangement joins TRBV6-1 to TRBJ2-7, with 11 bases identical to TRBD1. CDR1 MNHNS and CDR2 SASEGT come from the germline V gene. Losses at the gene ends were 9 bases for V and 1 base for J; bases not matched to a gene: 5. CDR3 size: 14 residues. The CDR3 region is CASGTGGNSYEQYF. The CDR3, as DNA: TGTGCCAGTGGGACAGGGGGAAATTCCTACGAGCAGTACTTC.

The chain employs TRBV28 and TRBJ1-1; D unresolved. This CDR3 spans 12 amino acids. Deletions cut 3 bases from V and 7 bases from J, with 9 bases between. Germline CDR1 and CDR2: MDHEN and SYDVKM. In DNA, the CDR3 is TGTGCCAGCAGTTTTGCTGGGTTTGAAGCTTTCTTT. Protein sequence: CASSFAGFEAFF. The full variable domain, with the rest looked up from reference TRBV28 and TRBJ1-1, is DVKVTQSSRYLVKRTGEKVFLECVQDMDHENMFWYRQDPGLGLRLIYFSYDVKMKEKGDIPEGYSVSREKKERFSLILESASTNQTSMYLCASSFAGFEAFFGQGTRLTVV.

This chain joins TRBV11-2 and TRBJ2-1, with 8 bases identical to TRBD2. Per germline, CDR1 SGHAT and CDR2 FQNNGV. The CDR3 length is 15 residues. V was clipped by 5 bases and J by 6 bases; unmatched bases: 9. CDR3 bases: TGTGCCAGCAGCCCCCCACCGGGACTAGGCAATGAGCAGTTCTTC. Protein product: CASSPPPGLGNEQFF.

This clone was observed a handful of times. The gene calls are TRBV2 and TRBJ1-5, with no clear D. Germline V gene lookup returns CDR1 SNHLY and CDR2 FYNNEI. V was trimmed by 3 bases and J by 6 bases, leaving 9 bases between them. There are 13 residues in the CDR3. CDR3 nucleotide sequence: TGTGCCAGCAGTGAGGGGTTAAGTCAGCCCCAGCATTTT. Translating it yields CASSEGLSQPQHF. The variable domain in full, with the rest retrieved from reference TRBV2 and TRBJ1-5, is EPEVTQTPSHQVTQMGQEVILRCVPISNHLYFYWYRQILGQKVEFLVSFYNNEISEKSEIFDDQFSVERPDGSNFTLKIRSTKLEDSAMYFCASSEGLSQPQHFGDGTRLSIL.

The chain employs TRBV7-9 and TRBJ2-3; 7 bases are a match to TRBD1. Germline V CDR1 and CDR2: SEHNR, FQNEAQ (reference sequence). V lost 3 bases and J lost 2; bases outside the gene matches: 8. CDR3 length: 16 residues. The CDR3 reads CASSFPPGGYTDTQYF. The CDR3 DNA sequence: TGTGCCAGCAGCTTCCCTCCAGGGGGTTACACAGATACGCAGTATTTT.

This clone showed up just a few times. V and J are TRBV5-6 and TRBJ1-2, with a weak D call TRBD1 (5 bases). Germline CDR1 reads SGHDT; CDR2 reads YYEEEE. V dropped 2 bases and J dropped 7 bases, with 18 bases sitting between them. The length of the CDR3 is 15 residues. The CDR3 DNA reads TGTGCCAGCAGCTTCCGGGACCTCCGGTGGAGTGGCTACACCTTC. It translates to CASSFRDLRWSGYTF.

This chain links TRBV7-2 with TRBJ2-3; 7 positions match TRBD2. CDR3 length equals 15 residues. From germline, CDR1 is SGHTA and CDR2 FQGNSA. V dropped 3 bases and J dropped 0; count of bases not matched to a gene: 3. CDR3 sequence: CASSLGGISTDTQYF. The CDR3 coding sequence is TGTGCCAGCAGCTTGGGGGGGATAAGCACAGATACGCAGTATTTT.

The V call is TRBV5-4, the J call TRBJ2-7, with a tentative D call TRBD2 (6 bases). Germline values: CDR1 SGHNT, CDR2 YYREEE (reference sequence). V gave up 3 bases and J gave up 0 bases, with 10 bases separating them. This CDR3 contains 14 residues. CDR3 region: CASSWAGTSYEQYF. DNA of the CDR3: TGTGCCAGCAGCTGGGCGGGGACCTCCTACGAGCAGTACTTC.

This clone has just a few counts. V is TRBV19 and J is TRBJ2-2, with 9 bases identical to TRBD2. The CDR3 is made up of 14 amino acids. V was pared by 6 bases and J by 4 bases, with 3 bases of the junction left unmatched. Germline CDR1 and CDR2: LNHDA and SQIVND (reference sequence). The CDR3 coding sequence is TGTGCCAGTAGGACTAGCGGTGGCACCGGGGAGCTGTTTTTT. Amino acids: CASRTSGGTGELFF. The variable domain in full, with the rest retrieved from reference TRBV19 and TRBJ2-2, is DGGITQSPKYLFRKEGQNVTLSCEQNLNHDAMYWYRQDPGQGLRLIYYSQIVNDFQKGDIAEGYSVSREKKESFPLTVTSAQKNPTAFYLCASRTSGGTGELFFGEGSRLTVL.

This sequence joins TRBV5-8 and TRBJ1-5; 9 bases agree with TRBD1. CDR3 size: 17 residues. The germline CDR1 and CDR2 sequences are SGHTS and YDEGEE. Losses at the gene ends were 6 bases for V and 7 bases for J; bases not matched to a gene: 17. The CDR3 nucleotides are TGTGCCAGCAAACCGCTTACGGAACAGGGGGCTCGGCAGCCCCAGCATTTT. Protein sequence: CASKPLTEQGARQPQHF.

DNA for the CDR3: TGTGCCATCACCAGTGTTAGTGCCGGCACGCACACCGGGGAGCTGTTTTTT. Residues: CAITSVSAGTHTGELFF. The chain recombines TRBV10-3 with TRBJ2-2; D is unresolved. V gave up 7 bases and J gave up 3 bases, with 21 bases separating them. CDR1 and CDR2 from the germline V gene are ENHRY and SYGVKD. This CDR3 contains 17 residues.

V usage is TRBV4-1 and J usage is TRBJ1-1, with D possibly being TRBD1 (6 bases). This CDR3 comprises 19 residues. The V and J ends lost 1 base and 2 bases respectively, with 23 bases between them. Per germline, CDR1 MGHRA and CDR2 YSYEKL. The CDR3 loop is CASSQAQSGWGQDNTEAFF. In DNA, the CDR3 is TGCGCCAGCAGCCAAGCCCAATCAGGATGGGGGCAGGATAACACTGAAGCTTTCTTT.

The chain employs TRBV7-2 and TRBJ2-2; D might be TRBD1 or TRBD2, each matching 5 bases. The CDR3 covers 15 residues. Germline values: CDR1 SGHTA, CDR2 FQGNSA. Between the trimmed V and J ends, which lost 3 bases and 5 bases, there was a span of 13 bases. The DNA for the CDR3 is TGTGCCAGCAGCTTCTTATCCGGGACGACCGGGGAGCTGTTTTTT. Its protein product is CASSFLSGTTGELFF.

The V call is TRBV5-6, the J call TRBJ1-2; D is ambiguous. The CDR3 covers 14 residues. Germline V gene data show CDR1 as SGHDT and CDR2 as YYEEEE. Deletions cut 1 base from V and 4 bases from J, with 11 bases between. CDR3 protein: CASSLNRMIYGYTF. CDR3 nucleotides: TGTGCCAGCAGCTTGAATAGGATGATCTATGGCTACACCTTC.

This rearrangement joins TRBV28 to TRBJ1-1; D unclear. V shed 3 bases and J shed 2 bases, with 7 bases lying between them. Germline V gene sequence: CDR1 MDHEN, CDR2 SYDVKM. The CDR3 is made up of 13 amino acids. The CDR3 sequence: CASSLFLNTEAFF. The CDR3 DNA sequence: TGTGCCAGCAGTTTGTTTCTTAACACTGAAGCTTTCTTT.

The CDR3 sequence is CASSLARGRDYGYTF. In DNA form, the CDR3 reads TGTGCCAGCAGCCTCGCCCGGGGGCGGGACTATGGCTACACCTTC. The chain carries TRBV2 and TRBJ1-2, with D perhaps matching TRBD1 (6 bases). In germline, CDR1 is SNHLY, CDR2 FYNNEI. The CDR3 totals 15 residues. V shed 6 bases and J shed 3 bases, with 17 bases lying between them.

This clone showed up just a few times. This chain connects TRBV15 to TRBJ2-1, with D hard to call. This CDR3 has 12 amino acids. Germline loops: CDR1 LNHNV, CDR2 YYDKDF (reference sequence). Trimming removed 1 base from V and 3 bases from J, with 1 base in between. CDR3 nucleotides: TGTGCCACCAGCAGAGGCTACAATGAGCAGTTCTTC. As protein: CATSRGYNEQFF. The full variable domain, completed using reference TRBV15 and TRBJ2-1, is DAMVIQNPRYQVTQFGKPVTLSCSQTLNHNVMYWYQQKSSQAPKLLFHYYDKDFNNEADTPDNFQSRRPNTSFCFLDIRSPGLGDTAMYLCATSRGYNEQFFGPGTRLTVL.

CDR3: CASSFRDLYTGELFF. The CDR3 bases are TGCGCCAGCAGCTTTCGGGACCTCTACACCGGGGAGCTGTTTTTT. The V call is TRBV5-1, the J call TRBJ2-2, with D perhaps being TRBD1 or TRBD2 (5 bases each). The CDR3 loop spans 15 amino acids. V was clipped by 2 bases and J by 3 bases, with 11 bases between them. Germline CDR1 SGHRS, CDR2 YFSETQ.

The V call is TRBV4-1, the J call TRBJ1-6; D perhaps matches TRBD1 (5 bases). Germline-derived CDR1 and CDR2 are MGHRA and YSYEKL. This CDR3 spans 14 amino acids. V dropped 2 bases and J dropped 7 bases, with 9 bases sitting between them. In DNA, the CDR3 is TGCGCCAGCAGCCAACAGGGTTACAATTCACCCCTCCACTTT. The encoded protein is CASSQQGYNSPLHF.

V usage is TRBV5-4 and J usage is TRBJ2-1, with D possibly TRBD1 on 6 matching bases. This CDR3 contains 15 residues. Trimming stripped 3 bases from V and 4 bases from J, with 14 bases between. The germline V gene has CDR1 SGHNT and CDR2 YYREEE (reference sequence). CDR3 DNA sequence: TGTGCCAGCAGCTCCCGACAGGCTCAGTACAATGAGCAGTTCTTC. Translated: CASSSRQAQYNEQFF.

The V and J genes are TRBV5-1 and TRBJ2-1; D ambiguous. Germline V gene sequence: CDR1 SGHRS, CDR2 YFSETQ. This CDR3 contains 16 residues. Trimming pared 0 bases from V and 0 bases from J, leaving 10 bases between. The CDR3 is CASSLGDLSSYNEQFF. CDR3 nucleotides: TGCGCCAGCAGCTTGGGCGACCTGAGCTCCTACAATGAGCAGTTCTTC.

The V and J genes are TRBV6-4 and TRBJ2-1; unclear D gene. The CDR3 extends over 14 amino acids. V dropped 2 bases and J dropped 2 bases, with 7 bases sitting between them. Germline loops: CDR1 MRHNA, CDR2 SNTAGT. CDR3: CASSDGTAYNEQFF. The CDR3 DNA follows: TGTGCCAGCAGTGACGGAACAGCCTACAATGAGCAGTTCTTC.

The genes are TRBV7-9 and TRBJ2-7; D possibly uses TRBD1 or TRBD2 (6 bases each). Germline V gives CDR1 SEHNR, CDR2 FQNEAQ (reference sequence). CDR3 length equals 16 residues. V was pared by 4 bases and J by 3 bases, with 19 bases between. The CDR3 nucleotides are TGTGCCAGCAGCTCCACAGGGCAGGGAGGAATCTACGAGCAGTACTTC. Its translation: CASSSTGQGGIYEQYF.

The chain carries TRBV7-2 and TRBJ2-1; 8 positions agree with TRBD1. The CDR3 runs to 17 residues. With V trimmed by 1 base and J by 7 bases, 12 bases remained unmatched. Germline CDR1 SGHTA, CDR2 FQGNSA. The CDR3 DNA is TGTGCCAGCAGCTTAGGCCTCGGGACAGGTGGGGGGAATGAGCAGTTCTTC. Its protein is CASSLGLGTGGGNEQFF.

The V gene is TRBV13, the J gene TRBJ1-1; D not certain. Germline V gene sequence: CDR1 PRHDT, CDR2 FYEKMQ (reference sequence). The CDR3 has 14 amino acids. The V end was cut by 6 bases, the J end by 1 base, with 12 bases between. CDR3: CASRPRITNTEAFF. CDR3 coding DNA: TGTGCCAGCAGGCCCCGGATAACGAACACTGAAGCTTTCTTT.

The chain is built from TRBV4-3 and TRBJ2-7; D is perhaps TRBD2 (5 bases). Germline V lookup: CDR1 LGHNA, CDR2 YSLEER. V dropped 1 base and J dropped 2 bases, with 15 bases sitting between them. The CDR3 totals 16 residues. CDR3 region: CASSQVYTPGAYEQYF. The CDR3 DNA reads as TGCGCCAGCAGCCAAGTCTACACCCCCGGGGCCTACGAGCAGTACTTC.

CDR3 sequence (DNA): TGTGCCAGCAGCAAAGAACCAGGGCGGTATGGCTACACCTTC. This codes for CASSKEPGRYGYTF. The V call is TRBV21-1, the J call TRBJ1-2; the table's TRBD1 call for D was not verified on the DNA. TRBV21-1 constitutes a pseudogene. CDR3 size: 14 residues.

The chain has TRBV27 and TRBJ1-5; D gene ambiguous. The CDR3 consists of 14 residues. In germline, CDR1 is MNHEY, CDR2 SMNVEV (reference sequence). V was shortened by 6 bases and J by 3 bases, with 12 bases between the two germline ends. CDR3 region: CASSPSGFNQPQHF. The CDR3 coding sequence is TGTGCCAGCAGCCCCTCGGGGTTCAATCAGCCCCAGCATTTT.

This chain joins TRBV7-9 and TRBJ1-2; possible D gene TRBD1, 6 bases. The CDR3 has 15 residues. Germline-derived CDR1 and CDR2 are SEHNR and FQNEAQ (reference sequence). Here the CDR3 DNA reads TGTGCTACAAATCCAACCCCGGGCAGGGGATGGGGCTACACCTTC. It translates to CATNPTPGRGWGYTF.

The genes are TRBV28 and TRBJ2-2; 11 nucleotides agree with TRBD1. The CDR3 runs 16 residues. J gave up 4 bases and V 2 bases, and 3 bases lay outside the gene matches. The germline V gene encodes CDR1 MDHEN and CDR2 SYDVKM. CDR3 region: CASSLVGTGGTGELFF. CDR3 in DNA: TGTGCCAGCAGTTTAGTAGGGACAGGGGGCACCGGGGAGCTGTTTTTT. Looking up the rest from reference TRBV28 and TRBJ2-2 gives the full variable domain: DVKVTQSSRYLVKRTGEKVFLECVQDMDHENMFWYRQDPGLGLRLIYFSYDVKMKEKGDIPEGYSVSREKKERFSLILESASTNQTSMYLCASSLVGTGGTGELFFGEGSRLTVL.